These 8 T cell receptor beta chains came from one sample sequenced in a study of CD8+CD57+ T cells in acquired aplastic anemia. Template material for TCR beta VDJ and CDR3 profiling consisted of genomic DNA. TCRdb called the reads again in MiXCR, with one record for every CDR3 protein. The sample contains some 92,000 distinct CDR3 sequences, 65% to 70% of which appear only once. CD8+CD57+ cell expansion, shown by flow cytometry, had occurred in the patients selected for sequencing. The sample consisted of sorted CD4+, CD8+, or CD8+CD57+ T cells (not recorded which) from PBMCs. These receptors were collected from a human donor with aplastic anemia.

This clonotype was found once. The CDR3 bases are TGTGCCAGTAGTACTTGGACGGACAGAGTCAATGGCTACACCTTC. Residues: CASSTWTDRVNGYTF. V is TRBV19 and J is TRBJ1-2, with D possibly being TRBD1 (6 bases). The germline gives CDR1 LNHDA, CDR2 SQIVND (reference sequence). CDR3 length: 15 amino acids. V gave up 4 bases and J gave up 6 bases, with 18 bases separating them.

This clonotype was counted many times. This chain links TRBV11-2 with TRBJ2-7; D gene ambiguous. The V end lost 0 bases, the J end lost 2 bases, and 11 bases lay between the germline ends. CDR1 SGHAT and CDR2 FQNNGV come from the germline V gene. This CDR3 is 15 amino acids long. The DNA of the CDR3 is TGTGCCAGCAGCTTAGAAAGATCATTAGCCTACGAGCAGTACTTC. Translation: CASSLERSLAYEQYF.

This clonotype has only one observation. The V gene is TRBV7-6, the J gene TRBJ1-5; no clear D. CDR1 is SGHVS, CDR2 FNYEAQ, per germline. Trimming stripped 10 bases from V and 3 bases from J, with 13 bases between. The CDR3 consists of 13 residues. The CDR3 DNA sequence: TGTGCCACCGGAGGATTAGACAATCAGCCCCAGCATTTT. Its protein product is CATGGLDNQPQHF.

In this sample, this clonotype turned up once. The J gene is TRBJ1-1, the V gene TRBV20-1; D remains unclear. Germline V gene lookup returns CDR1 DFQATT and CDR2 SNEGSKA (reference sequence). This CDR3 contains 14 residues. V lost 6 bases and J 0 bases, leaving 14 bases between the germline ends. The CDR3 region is CSAPVPPMNTEAFF. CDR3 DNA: TGCAGTGCCCCTGTGCCTCCCATGAACACTGAAGCTTTCTTT.

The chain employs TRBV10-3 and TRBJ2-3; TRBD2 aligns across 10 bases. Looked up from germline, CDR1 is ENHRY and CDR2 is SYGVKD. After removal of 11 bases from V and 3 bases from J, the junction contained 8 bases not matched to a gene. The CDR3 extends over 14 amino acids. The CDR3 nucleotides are TGTGCCGTCACCGGGACTAGCGTTACAGATACGCAGTATTTT. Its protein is CAVTGTSVTDTQYF.

The CDR3 nucleotides are TGCGCCAGCAGCCAAGTACCAATGTCTAATAATTCACCCCTCCACTTT. Translation gives CASSQVPMSNNSPLHF. The V call is TRBV4-1, the J call TRBJ1-6; unclear D gene. V shed 1 base and J shed 5 bases, with 12 bases lying between them. This CDR3 region has 16 residues. Germline assignment: CDR1 MGHRA and CDR2 YSYEKL.

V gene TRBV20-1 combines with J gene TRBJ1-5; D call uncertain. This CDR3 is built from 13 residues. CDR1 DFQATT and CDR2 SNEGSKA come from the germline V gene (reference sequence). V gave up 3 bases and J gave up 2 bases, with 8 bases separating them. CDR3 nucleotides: TGCAGTGCTAGGAAGGATCGCAATCAGCCCCAGCATTTT. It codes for CSARKDRNQPQHF.

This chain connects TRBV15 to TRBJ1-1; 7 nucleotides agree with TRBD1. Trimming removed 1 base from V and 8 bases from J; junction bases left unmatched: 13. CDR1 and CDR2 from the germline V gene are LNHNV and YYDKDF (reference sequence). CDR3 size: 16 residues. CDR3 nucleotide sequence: TGTGCCACCAGCAGAGGTAGCAGGGGGGCTGGAGCGGAAGCTTTCTTT. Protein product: CATSRGSRGAGAEAFF.